Listed below are T cell receptor beta chains from one sample, sequenced in a study of human T cells and chemical hapten exposure. TCRdb re-called the RACE reads with MiXCR, one entry per CDR3 protein. The sample holds 280,000 or so distinct CDR3 sequences, about 7.7% seen once. The sample in question was whole blood, obtained in connection with sensitization to the hapten diphenylcyclopropenone (DPC). The source is a man in his late teens or twenties with alopecia areata. Some clones in this sample may be carry-over from other donors' samples. CDR3s leave out the opening cysteine and the closing phenylalanine or tryptophan. The D gene is left open where the match is weak.

v_call,d_call,cdr3_aa
TRBV24-1,.,ATGDTGMETQY
TRBV20-1,.,SARGWSLVVT
TRBV6-1,.,ASSGLDRVTDTQY
TRBV12-3/TRBV12-4,TRBD2,ASSGLAYQETQY
TRBV5-1,.,ASSHDWDTQY
TRBV3-1,TRBD1,ASSQRDRVLSPLH
TRBV4-3,TRBD1,ASSLGTGGGYGYT
TRBV7-9,.,ASSSSLGVSGNTIY
TRBV4-3,.,ASSHTGSSETQY
TRBV2,TRBD1,ASSEHRGMNTEAF
TRBV29-1,.,SVVGGANYGYT
TRBV11-2,.,ASSLDPRSSNT
TRBV7-9,.,ASSLALPAGSTEAF
TRBV29-1,.,SVVTVIGGTQY
TRBV5-4,.,ASSLGRGTGELF
TRBV6-2/TRBV6-3,.,ASSAQGISYNEQF
TRBV12-3/TRBV12-4,TRBD1,ASSSDRDGYT
TRBV6-5,TRBD2,ASRNGLVGHEQF
TRBV7-9,TRBD1,ASSSPRQGGSTDTQY
TRBV20-1,.,SAHFEEAF
TRBV4-3,.,ASSQDRRPYGYT